One and the same sample provided the 25 T cell receptor beta chains below, sequenced in a study of cytomegalovirus exposure and HLA in healthy donors (dated by TCRdb to the late 2010s). The library was prepared using the immunoSEQ multiplex PCR assay. For the multiplex PCR, a mixture combining 60 forward primers for TCR Vbeta segments and 13 reverse primers for TCR Jbeta segments was used. TCRdb mirrors the immuneACCESS table, restricted to in-frame sequences. Some clones are absent from its copies; in checked studies, under half trace to an unresolved V gene, and the reason for the others is unknown. Across this sample there are 160,000 or so clones, with roughly 80% seen only once. The top ten hold 7% to 9.5% of the sample. The sample comprised PBMCs. The source is a male donor in good health and CMV-seropositive.

The J gene is TRBJ1-5, the V gene TRBV19; 7 nucleotides line up with TRBD1. The J segment lost 7 bases and the V segment lost 5 bases, leaving 8 bases of the junction unmatched. Germline values: CDR1 LNHDA, CDR2 SQIVND (reference sequence). This CDR3 is 14 amino acids long. CDR3 loop: CASSEGDRPQPQHF. The CDR3 DNA reads TGTGCCAGTAGTGAGGGGGACAGACCACAGCCCCAGCATTTT.

This chain connects TRBV6-6 to TRBJ1-2, with 8 bases identical to TRBD1. Germline CDR1 reads MNHNY; CDR2 reads SVGAGI (reference sequence). Trimming cost V 2 bases and J 3 bases; bases outside gene matches: 2. This CDR3 is 14 amino acids long. Here the CDR3 DNA reads TGTGCCAGCAGTTACCCGGACAGGGACTATGGCTACACCTTC. Encoded protein: CASSYPDRDYGYTF.

This chain joins TRBV28 and TRBJ1-1; D perhaps matches TRBD1 (6 bases). This CDR3 has 16 amino acids. The V end was cut by 6 bases, the J end by 3 bases, with 20 bases between. The germline V gene encodes CDR1 MDHEN and CDR2 SYDVKM. CDR3 DNA: TGTGCCAGCAGCCCCCAGGGGCGCATTAGGGACACTGAAGCTTTCTTT. Translation gives CASSPQGRIRDTEAFF.

The rearrangement uses TRBV11-3 and TRBJ2-2; 12 nucleotides align to TRBD2. The ends lost 5 bases at V and 6 bases at J; junction bases unmatched: 4. The CDR3 spans 15 residues. From germline, CDR1 is SGHNT and CDR2 YENEEA. The CDR3 loop is CASSPTSGSSGELFF. The DNA for the CDR3 is TGTGCCAGCAGCCCGACTAGCGGGAGTTCCGGGGAGCTGTTTTTT.

The V and J genes are TRBV15 and TRBJ2-1; 7 bases match TRBD2. Germline V gene lookup returns CDR1 LNHNV and CDR2 YYDKDF (reference sequence). The CDR3 consists of 14 residues. Unmatched junction bases numbered 6, after V lost 5 bases and J lost 5 bases. For the CDR3, the DNA is TGTGCCACCAGCGGGAGGGGAGCCCACAATGAGCAGTTCTTC. This encodes CATSGRGAHNEQFF.

This chain links TRBV14 with TRBJ1-1; TRBD1 is a possible D gene (5 bases). Trimming removed 5 bases from V and 11 bases from J, with 15 bases in between. This CDR3 has 12 amino acids. The germline gives CDR1 SGHDN, CDR2 FVKESK. CDR3 coding DNA: TGTGCCAGCAGCTCCCTGGAAGGGGCGGCTTTCTTT. This translates into CASSSLEGAAFF. Supplemented by reference TRBV14 and TRBJ1-1, the full variable domain reads EAGVTQFPSHSVIEKGQTVTLRCDPISGHDNLYWYRRVMGKEIKFLLHFVKESKQDESGMPNNRFLAERTGGTYSTLKVQPAELEDSGVYFCASSSLEGAAFFGQGTRLTVV.

This chain links TRBV4-3 with TRBJ2-5; 9 bases match TRBD2. The J segment lost 4 bases and the V segment lost 3 bases, leaving 9 bases of the junction unmatched. The CDR3 consists of 16 residues. Germline V gene lookup returns CDR1 LGHNA and CDR2 YSLEER. CDR3 DNA: TGCGCCAGCAGCCACCAAATAGCGGGAGAGGGAGAGACCCAGTACTTC. Its translation: CASSHQIAGEGETQYF.

The chain recombines TRBV6-5 with TRBJ1-2; TRBD1 is a possible D gene (6 bases). Deletions cut 6 bases from V and 4 bases from J, with 18 bases between. Looked up from germline, CDR1 is MNHEY and CDR2 is SVGAGI. This CDR3 region has 15 residues. This CDR3 reads CASRTAGAGVYGYTF. CDR3 nucleotides: TGTGCCAGCAGGACGGCAGGGGCGGGAGTCTATGGCTACACCTTC.

V gene TRBV28 combines with J gene TRBJ2-2; D remains unclear. V lost 6 bases and J 4 bases, leaving 3 bases between the germline ends. The CDR3 spans 11 residues. CDR1 MDHEN and CDR2 SYDVKM come from the germline V gene. The CDR3 nucleotides read TGTGCCAGCAGCGTCACCGGGGAGCTGTTTTTT. Protein product: CASSVTGELFF. Drawing the rest from reference TRBV28 and TRBJ2-2, the complete variable domain is DVKVTQSSRYLVKRTGEKVFLECVQDMDHENMFWYRQDPGLGLRLIYFSYDVKMKEKGDIPEGYSVSREKKERFSLILESASTNQTSMYLCASSVTGELFFGEGSRLTVL.

The V gene is TRBV11-3, the J gene TRBJ2-2; D remains unclear. Trimming took off 1 base at V and 5 bases at J, with 5 bases between the two ends. The CDR3 spans 13 residues. Germline assignment: CDR1 SGHNT and CDR2 YENEEA. CDR3 sequence: CASSLVETGELFF. CDR3 nucleotides: TGTGCCAGCAGCTTAGTAGAGACCGGGGAGCTGTTTTTT.

V gene TRBV19 combines with J gene TRBJ1-2; TRBD1 is a possible D gene (5 bases). Germline lookup yields CDR1 LNHDA and CDR2 SQIVND (reference sequence). The CDR3 contains 13 residues. Deletions cut 6 bases from V and 8 bases from J, with 16 bases between. DNA for the CDR3: TGTGCCAGTAGATGGGACTCTCGAAGGGGCTACACCTTC. It codes for CASRWDSRRGYTF.

This clone came up a few times. The chain has TRBV6-1 and TRBJ1-5; TRBD1 might be the D (6 bases). Germline assignment: CDR1 MNHNS and CDR2 SASEGT. Trimming stripped 5 bases from V and 6 bases from J, with 11 bases between. The CDR3 is 13 amino acids. The CDR3 reads CASSLQGGQPQHF. Here the CDR3 DNA reads TGTGCCAGCAGTCTACAGGGCGGTCAGCCCCAGCATTTT.

The chain links TRBV9 to TRBJ2-1; TRBD2 agrees at 7 bases. Germline CDR1 SGDLS, CDR2 YYNGEE. The CDR3 has 15 amino acids. Losses at the gene ends were 4 bases for V and 2 bases for J; bases not matched to a gene: 6. The CDR3 bases are TGTGCCAGCAGCCCACTGAGCGGGGCCTACAATGAGCAGTTCTTC. Translating gives CASSPLSGAYNEQFF.

The J gene is TRBJ1-6, the V gene TRBV5-8, with 8 bases aligning to TRBD1. J gave up 9 bases and V 4 bases, and 6 bases lay outside the gene matches. The CDR3 loop spans 14 amino acids. Germline CDR1 reads SGHTS; CDR2 reads YDEGEE. The chain's CDR3 is CASSPDRVASPLHF. CDR3 coding DNA: TGTGCCAGCAGCCCGGACAGGGTAGCTTCACCCCTCCACTTT.

V is TRBV2 and J is TRBJ2-3; possible D gene TRBD1, 6 bases. Trimming removed 5 bases at V and 2 bases at J, with 11 bases between. The CDR3 totals 14 residues. The germline gives CDR1 SNHLY, CDR2 FYNNEI. The CDR3 nucleotides are TGTGCCAGCAGTACCCAGGGGTTCACAGATACGCAGTATTTT. Translated: CASSTQGFTDTQYF.

A remark on this clone: Other DNA sequences within the sample encode an identical CDR3. The V and J genes are TRBV2 and TRBJ2-2; D possibly corresponds to TRBD1 (6 bases). The CDR3 is 13 amino acids. The germline gives CDR1 SNHLY, CDR2 FYNNEI. Trimming cost V 3 bases and J 5 bases, with 7 bases left between them. The CDR3 DNA is TGTGCCAGCAGTGACAGGGGAACCGGGGAGCTGTTTTTT. It translates to CASSDRGTGELFF.

The chain recombines TRBV6-5 with TRBJ2-1, with 11 positions matching TRBD2. Germline V gene data show CDR1 as MNHEY and CDR2 as SVGAGI. The CDR3 is 15 residues long. Unmatched junction bases numbered 5, after V lost 6 bases and J lost 4 bases. DNA for the CDR3: TGTGCCAGCAGCTCTAGCGGGGGGCTATACAATGAGCAGTTCTTC. This translates into CASSSSGGLYNEQFF.

The V call is TRBV7-6, the J call TRBJ1-3; 7 nucleotides line up with TRBD1. The CDR3 length is 14 residues. Looked up from germline, CDR1 is SGHVS and CDR2 is FNYEAQ. J was trimmed by 2 bases and V by 4 bases; bases with no gene match: 2. The CDR3 loop reads CASSSTGTGNTIYF. The CDR3 DNA reads as TGTGCCAGCAGCTCGACAGGGACTGGAAACACCATATATTTT.

This rearrangement joins TRBV5-1 to TRBJ1-4; TRBD1 matches at 8 bases. CDR3 length: 15 amino acids. Germline CDR1 and CDR2: SGHRS and YFSETQ. Losses at the gene ends were 2 bases for V and 3 bases for J; bases not matched to a gene: 3. The CDR3 loop is CASSFQDRANEKLFF. Written as DNA, the CDR3 is TGCGCCAGCAGCTTTCAGGACAGGGCTAATGAAAAACTGTTTTTT.

The V gene is TRBV5-1, the J gene TRBJ2-5; 10 nucleotides agree with TRBD1. Germline V gives CDR1 SGHRS, CDR2 YFSETQ. V trimming: 3 bases; J trimming: 0 bases; junction bases outside the gene matches: 8. This CDR3 spans 17 amino acids. The chain's CDR3 is CASSSPSGQGDQETQYF. The CDR3, as DNA: TGCGCCAGCAGCTCACCTTCCGGACAGGGGGACCAAGAGACCCAGTACTTC. The full variable domain, completed using reference TRBV5-1 and TRBJ2-5, is KAGVTQTPRYLIKTRGQQVTLSCSPISGHRSVSWYQQTPGQGLQFLFEYFSETQRNKGNFPGRFSGRQFSNSRSEMNVSTLELGDSALYLCASSSPSGQGDQETQYFGPGTRLLVL.

This rearrangement joins TRBV5-1 to TRBJ2-4, with D possibly matching TRBD2 (5 bases). The germline V and J ends were trimmed by 4 bases and 15 bases, with 23 bases remaining between them. Germline V gives CDR1 SGHRS, CDR2 YFSETQ. The CDR3 length is 14 residues. The CDR3 sequence is CASSPEGRRTGGYF. The CDR3 region has the DNA TGCGCCAGCAGCCCAGAGGGAAGACGGACCGGAGGGTACTTC.

The chain links TRBV19 to TRBJ1-4; D remains ambiguous. The V and J ends lost 7 bases and 0 bases respectively, with 12 bases between them. The germline V gene encodes CDR1 LNHDA and CDR2 SQIVND (reference sequence). This CDR3 comprises 15 residues. CDR3 in amino acids: CASTGGRATNEKLFF. In DNA form, the CDR3 reads TGTGCCAGTACCGGCGGCCGGGCAACTAATGAAAAACTGTTTTTT.

The chain has TRBV7-2 and TRBJ2-1; D may be TRBD1 (5 bases). Trimming removed 5 bases at V and 7 bases at J, with 21 bases between. Germline lookup yields CDR1 SGHTA and CDR2 FQGNSA. The CDR3 extends over 16 amino acids. The CDR3 is CASSLDEITGVNEQFF. The CDR3 nucleotides are TGTGCCAGCAGCCTTGACGAGATTACAGGAGTGAATGAGCAGTTCTTC.

The chain uses TRBV19 and TRBJ2-3; 9 bases are shared with TRBD2. J lost 0 bases, V lost 5 bases, and 9 bases had no gene match. This CDR3 has 17 amino acids. Germline values: CDR1 LNHDA, CDR2 SQIVND (reference sequence). CDR3 residues: CASSRLSGGTSTDTQYF. CDR3 nucleotide sequence: TGTGCCAGTAGTCGCCTGAGCGGGGGGACTAGCACAGATACGCAGTATTTT.

The gene calls are TRBV10-1 and TRBJ2-1; 11 nucleotides match TRBD2. From germline, CDR1 is WNHNN and CDR2 SYGVQD (reference sequence). The trim removed 6 bases at V and 7 bases at J, leaving 8 bases unmatched. The CDR3 runs 15 residues. The CDR3: CASSRTGLAVNEQFF. The CDR3 coding sequence is TGCGCCAGCAGCCGAACGGGACTAGCGGTGAATGAGCAGTTCTTC.